Sequencing of this T cell receptor (beta chain) was carried out in a study of T cells in Graves' hyperthyroidism and ophthalmopathy. Looked up from germline, CDR1 is ENHRY and CDR2 is SYGVKD. V was shortened by 6 bases and J by 7 bases, with 9 bases between the two germline ends. This CDR3 is 11 amino acids long. In this sample, this clonotype turned up many times. What was amplified from RNA transcripts were TCR beta CDR3 regions. Researchers ran a first-round RT-PCR on the TCR CDR3 using the HTBI primer set. TCRdb ran MiXCR on the multiplex PCR reads and lists one entry per CDR3 protein. This repertoire shows around 97,000 distinct CDR3 sequences, 40% to 50% found once; its top ten account for approximately 24%.

J is TRBJ1-1 and V is TRBV10-3, with unresolved D. This TCR was recovered from a man aged 40-49 years with Graves' hyperthyroidism. Input material: blood. The CDR3 loop is CAISEGSEAFF. CDR3 nucleotide sequence: TGTGCCATCAGCGAGGGAAGTGAAGCTTTCTTT.